This passage covers 28 T cell receptor beta chains from one sample sequenced in a study of T-cell reconstitution after alpha-beta-depleted transplantation in children. As it was prepared, the TCRbeta library received unique molecular identifiers. TCRdb used MiXCR to reprocess the PCR reads, holding one entry per CDR3 protein. The data hold about 640,000 distinct CDR3 sequences, with approximately 16% observed a single time. The sample consisted of PBMCs from the stem cell graft donor, taken from the stem cell graft. These receptors were collected from a human donor who donated a stem cell graft to a child with acute myeloid leukemia.

This clonotype was counted many times. The chain recombines TRBV7-3 with TRBJ1-6, with D unclear. V dropped 1 base and J dropped 7 bases, with 8 bases sitting between them. The CDR3 loop spans 14 amino acids. Germline assignment: CDR1 SGHTA and CDR2 FQGTGA. The CDR3 DNA sequence: TGTGCCAGCAGCTTAAGTTCGGGAAATTCACCCCTCCACTTT. This encodes CASSLSSGNSPLHF.

This clonotype was detected many times. V is TRBV7-6 and J is TRBJ2-1; TRBD2 matches at 11 bases. From germline, CDR1 is SGHVS and CDR2 FNYEAQ. The CDR3 loop spans 15 amino acids. V lost 4 bases, J lost 6 bases, and 5 bases stayed unmatched. In DNA form, the CDR3 reads TGTGCCAGCAGCTCTATAGCGGGGGGGACCAATGAGCAGTTCTTC. Residues: CASSSIAGGTNEQFF.

This clonotype was counted many times. The chain is built from TRBV6-1 and TRBJ2-1; D possibly uses TRBD1 or TRBD2 (5 bases each). V was shortened by 7 bases and J by 4 bases, with 17 bases between the two germline ends. Per the germline V gene, CDR1 is MNHNS and CDR2 is SASEGT. This CDR3 is built from 15 residues. Written as DNA, the CDR3 is TGTGCCAGCACTGGCTCGGGGCATCCTTACAATGAGCAGTTCTTC. As protein: CASTGSGHPYNEQFF.

The gene calls are TRBV5-6 and TRBJ1-4; D gene unclear. The V end lost 0 bases, the J end lost 6 bases, and 30 bases lay between the germline ends. CDR1 and CDR2 (germline): SGHDT, YYEEEE. CDR3 length: 21 amino acids. CDR3 in DNA: TGTGCCAGCAGCTTGGCCGCCGGAATTCGGACTAGCGATTTTAAGGATGAAAAACTGTTTTTT. Its translation: CASSLAAGIRTSDFKDEKLFF.

The chain links TRBV20-1 to TRBJ1-2; 7 bases map to TRBD1. Losses at the gene ends were 6 bases for V and 0 bases for J; bases not matched to a gene: 10. There are 15 residues in the CDR3. From germline, CDR1 is DFQATT and CDR2 SNEGSKA (reference sequence). As DNA, the CDR3 is TGCAGTGCGCCCCGGGACAGCCTAGCTAACTATGGCTACACCTTC. Protein product: CSAPRDSLANYGYTF.

This clonotype showed up just a few times. The V call is TRBV4-1, the J call TRBJ1-1, with D perhaps TRBD1 (6 bases). The germline V gene encodes CDR1 MGHRA and CDR2 YSYEKL. V was trimmed by 3 bases and J by 8 bases, leaving 10 bases between them. The CDR3 sequence is 12 residues long. The CDR3, as DNA: TGCGCCAGCAGCCAGCGGGGGGGCGAAGCTTTCTTT. Residues: CASSQRGGEAFF.

The chain combines TRBV15 with TRBJ2-1; D ambiguous. Germline CDR1 reads LNHNV; CDR2 reads YYDKDF (reference sequence). V was shortened by 0 bases and J by 3 bases, with 6 bases between the two germline ends. The CDR3 has 14 amino acids. The CDR3 region is CATSREPDYNEQFF. CDR3 DNA sequence: TGTGCCACCAGCAGAGAACCAGACTACAATGAGCAGTTCTTC.

The sample holds many counts of this clonotype. The CDR3: CSARDPSRGTEAFF. The DNA of the CDR3 is TGCAGTGCTAGAGATCCCTCAAGGGGGACTGAAGCTTTCTTT. The V gene is TRBV20-1, the J gene TRBJ1-1; a weak D match, TRBD1 (6 bases). The length of the CDR3 is 14 residues. V shed 0 bases and J shed 5 bases, with 13 bases lying between them. The germline V gene has CDR1 DFQATT and CDR2 SNEGSKA (reference sequence).

This clonotype was detected many times. As DNA, the CDR3 is TGCAGTGCTAGAGTATCAGGGAAGCTTACCACGCGTCACAATGAGCAGTTCTTC. Its protein product is CSARVSGKLTTRHNEQFF. This sequence joins TRBV20-1 and TRBJ2-1, with D maybe TRBD1 (5 bases). The V and J ends lost 1 base and 5 bases respectively, with 24 bases between them. This CDR3 comprises 18 residues. Germline CDR1 is DFQATT and CDR2 is SNEGSKA (reference sequence).

This clonotype was counted at least ten times. The CDR3 DNA reads TGCAGTGCTAGTGGCTCAGTTAATTCACCCCTCCACTTT. Its translation is CSASGSVNSPLHF. V is TRBV20-1 and J is TRBJ1-6; D ambiguous. CDR1 is DFQATT and CDR2 is SNEGSKA in the germline V gene (reference sequence). The length of the CDR3 is 13 residues. V was trimmed by 3 bases and J by 6 bases, leaving 9 bases between them.

This clonotype was counted between two and nine times. The J gene is TRBJ1-5, the V gene TRBV28, with D unresolved. The CDR3 consists of 15 residues. The V end was cut by 6 bases, the J end by 5 bases, with 17 bases between. CDR1 is MDHEN and CDR2 is SYDVKM in the germline V gene. CDR3 sequence reads: CASSLNRPQDQPQHF. The CDR3 DNA is TGTGCCAGCAGCTTGAATCGCCCCCAGGATCAGCCCCAGCATTTT.

In this sample, this clonotype turned up a few times. This chain uses TRBV11-2 with TRBJ1-1; no clear D. V dropped 6 bases and J dropped 5 bases, with 10 bases sitting between them. The CDR3 totals 12 residues. Germline V gene lookup returns CDR1 SGHAT and CDR2 FQNNGV. Here the CDR3 DNA reads TGTGCCAGCAGATCCTTCCGTACTGAAGCTTTCTTT. Its translation is CASRSFRTEAFF.

At least ten counts were recorded for this clonotype. J is TRBJ1-1 and V is TRBV20-1, with 8 bases fitting TRBD1. Germline V gene sequence: CDR1 DFQATT, CDR2 SNEGSKA (reference sequence). The CDR3 extends over 12 amino acids. V trimming: 3 bases; J trimming: 5 bases; junction bases outside the gene matches: 2. The CDR3 nucleotides are TGCAGTGCTAGTGGACAGGGAACTGAAGCTTTCTTT. Its protein product is CSASGQGTEAFF.

Of note for this clonotype: A read error may explain this, as a much larger clone is one base away. The V call is TRBV20-1, the J call TRBJ2-5; D may be TRBD1 (5 bases). CDR3 length equals 13 residues. The germline CDR1 and CDR2 sequences are DFQATT and SNEGSKA (reference sequence). DNA for the CDR3: TGCAGTGCTAGGAGGCGACAGCAAGAGGCCCAGTACTTC. This translates into CSARRRQQEAQYF.

As DNA, the CDR3 is TGCAGCGTTGTGGCCGGTTTACTAAATGATGGCTACACCTTC. Protein: CSVVAGLLNDGYTF. The V gene is TRBV29-1, the J gene TRBJ1-2, with D hard to call. This CDR3 spans 14 amino acids. The V end was cut by 4 bases, the J end by 6 bases, with 18 bases between. Germline V gene data show CDR1 as SQVTM and CDR2 as ANQGSEA.

The V gene is TRBV10-2, the J gene TRBJ1-1, with a possible D match to TRBD1 (5 bases). CDR3 length: 14 amino acids. The V and J ends lost 4 bases and 3 bases respectively, with 12 bases between them. In germline, CDR1 is WSHSY, CDR2 SAAADI. The CDR3 sequence: CASSGPGGDTEAFF. The DNA for the CDR3 is TGCGCCAGCAGTGGGCCCGGAGGGGACACTGAAGCTTTCTTT.

This clonotype was detected ten times or more. This sequence joins TRBV20-1 and TRBJ2-1, with a possible D match to TRBD1 (5 bases). The CDR3 loop spans 13 amino acids. The germline V gene encodes CDR1 DFQATT and CDR2 SNEGSKA (reference sequence). Trimming pared 4 bases from V and 4 bases from J, leaving 11 bases between. The CDR3 loop is CSAIRAPYNEQFF. The CDR3 DNA is TGCAGTGCTATCAGGGCTCCTTACAATGAGCAGTTCTTC.

V gene TRBV7-2 combines with J gene TRBJ1-2; D gene unclear. CDR3 length: 14 residues. Germline CDR1 SGHTA, CDR2 FQGNSA. Trimming shortened V by 4 bases and J by 0 bases, and 9 bases separated the two germline ends. Here the CDR3 reads CASSSPSPNYGYTF. CDR3 nucleotide sequence: TGTGCCAGCAGCTCCCCCAGCCCTAACTATGGCTACACCTTC.

This clonotype was detected ten times or more. The J gene is TRBJ1-4, the V gene TRBV5-6; the match to TRBD1 covers 10 bases. Germline-derived CDR1 and CDR2 are SGHDT and YYEEEE. V shed 4 bases and J 8 bases; nucleotides not matched to a gene: 11. This CDR3 spans 16 amino acids. CDR3: CASSHITRTGGEKLFF. CDR3 DNA sequence: TGTGCCAGCAGCCACATTACCAGGACAGGGGGAGAAAAACTGTTTTTT.

This clonotype turned up a few times. This chain links TRBV20-1 with TRBJ2-7; D unresolved. Trimming shortened V by 5 bases and J by 5 bases, and 16 bases separated the two germline ends. The CDR3 is made up of 13 amino acids. Germline loops: CDR1 DFQATT, CDR2 SNEGSKA (reference sequence). CDR3 bases: TGCAGTGCTTCCGGGCCTAGGAGCCACGAGCAGTACGTC. It specifies CSASGPRSHEQYV.

This clonotype was counted ten times or more. The chain carries TRBV12-3 or TRBV12-4 and TRBJ2-2; perhaps TRBD2 as D (5 bases). Trimming pared 7 bases from V and 4 bases from J, leaving 22 bases between. The CDR3 consists of 17 residues. The CDR3: CASTIVPWVRGTGELFF. The CDR3 DNA is TGTGCCAGCACCATCGTGCCTTGGGTACGGGGCACCGGGGAGCTGTTTTTT.

This clonotype was recorded many times. The genes are TRBV5-1 and TRBJ1-1; maybe TRBD1 (5 bases). CDR1 and CDR2 (germline): SGHRS, YFSETQ. V lost 1 base, J lost 7 bases, and 8 bases lay in between. The CDR3 totals 12 residues. CDR3 DNA sequence: TGCGCCAGCAGCTTGATTGACAGTGAAGCTTTCTTT. It yields the protein CASSLIDSEAFF. The variable domain in full, with the rest retrieved from reference TRBV5-1 and TRBJ1-1, is KAGVTQTPRYLIKTRGQQVTLSCSPISGHRSVSWYQQTPGQGLQFLFEYFSETQRNKGNFPGRFSGRQFSNSRSEMNVSTLELGDSALYLCASSLIDSEAFFGQGTRLTVV.

The chain uses TRBV29-1 and TRBJ2-3; no clear D gene. The CDR3 sequence is 12 residues long. With 6 bases removed from V and 4 bases from J, the gap between germline ends came to 11 bases. The germline V gene has CDR1 SQVTM and CDR2 ANQGSEA. The chain's CDR3 is CSVVRSPDTQYF. The DNA for the CDR3 is TGCAGCGTCGTTCGGAGCCCAGATACGCAGTATTTT.

In its sample, this clonotype was seen a few times. This rearrangement joins TRBV20-1 to TRBJ2-7, with D maybe TRBD1 (5 bases). The CDR3 runs 12 residues. CDR1 and CDR2 (germline): DFQATT, SNEGSKA (reference sequence). V was clipped by 5 bases and J by 5 bases, with 13 bases between them. CDR3 protein: CSAQPPGHEQYV. For the CDR3, the DNA is TGCAGTGCTCAACCCCCAGGGCACGAGCAGTACGTC.

There are many counts of this clonotype. The chain is built from TRBV29-1 and TRBJ1-5, with a possible D match to TRBD1 (5 bases). There are 13 residues in the CDR3. Trimming left V 4 bases short and J 2 bases short, with 9 bases between. Germline CDR1 reads SQVTM; CDR2 reads ANQGSEA. CDR3 DNA sequence: TGCAGCGTTGTGACAGTCGGCAATCAGCCCCAGCATTTT. It is translated as CSVVTVGNQPQHF.

This clonotype showed up many times. The chain links TRBV10-3 to TRBJ2-7; the match to TRBD1 covers 10 bases. The V gene's germline CDR1 is ENHRY and CDR2 SYGVKD. V gave up 6 bases and J gave up 7 bases; unmatched junction bases: 15. This CDR3 comprises 16 residues. CDR3 sequence: CAISETGTGENGEQYF. CDR3 DNA: TGTGCCATCAGCGAAACGGGGACAGGGGAAAATGGGGAGCAGTACTTC.

The chain joins TRBV6-1 to TRBJ2-7; 9 bases are a match to TRBD1. The CDR3 loop spans 13 amino acids. CDR1 MNHNS and CDR2 SASEGT come from the germline V gene. V lost 7 bases, J lost 6 bases, and 7 bases stayed unmatched. The CDR3 bases are TGTGCCAGCACCCGGGACAGGGTAAGCGAGCAGTACGTC. It is translated as CASTRDRVSEQYV.

This clonotype was seen repeatedly, ten times or more. The CDR3 coding sequence is TGCAGTGCTAGAGATAGGAGAGAGATAGGCCAAGAGACCCAGTACTTC. Translated: CSARDRREIGQETQYF. The chain recombines TRBV20-1 with TRBJ2-5, with no clear D. In germline, CDR1 is DFQATT, CDR2 SNEGSKA (reference sequence). Deletions cut 0 bases from V and 1 base from J, with 15 bases between. This CDR3 spans 16 amino acids.